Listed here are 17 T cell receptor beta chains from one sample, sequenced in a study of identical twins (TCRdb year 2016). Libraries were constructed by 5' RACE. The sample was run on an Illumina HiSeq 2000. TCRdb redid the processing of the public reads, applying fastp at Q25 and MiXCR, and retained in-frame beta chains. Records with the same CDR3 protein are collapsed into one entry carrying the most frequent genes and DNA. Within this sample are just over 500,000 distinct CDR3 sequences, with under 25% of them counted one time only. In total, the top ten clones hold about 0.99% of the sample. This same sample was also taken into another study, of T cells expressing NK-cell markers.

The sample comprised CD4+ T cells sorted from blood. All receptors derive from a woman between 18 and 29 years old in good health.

CDR3 nucleotides: TGTGCCAGCAGCAAGCAGGTCGACCGATATGGCTACACCTTC. As protein: CASSKQVDRYGYTF. The genes are TRBV7-2 and TRBJ1-2; D gene ambiguous. The V gene's germline CDR1 is SGHTA and CDR2 FQGNSA. Trimming shortened V by 5 bases and J by 5 bases, and 15 bases separated the two germline ends. This CDR3 region has 14 residues.

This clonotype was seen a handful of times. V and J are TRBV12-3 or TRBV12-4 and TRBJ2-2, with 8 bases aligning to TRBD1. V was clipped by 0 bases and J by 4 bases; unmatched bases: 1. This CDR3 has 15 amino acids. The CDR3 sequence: CASSLADRGTGELFF. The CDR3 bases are TGTGCCAGCAGTTTAGCCGACAGGGGCACCGGGGAGCTGTTTTTT.

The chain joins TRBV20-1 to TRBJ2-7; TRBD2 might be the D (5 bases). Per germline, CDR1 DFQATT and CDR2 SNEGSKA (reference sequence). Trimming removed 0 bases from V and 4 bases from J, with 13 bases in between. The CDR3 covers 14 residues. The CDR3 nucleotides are TGCAGTGCTAGAGATCGACTGGGCGGGTACGAGCAGTACTTC. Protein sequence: CSARDRLGGYEQYF.

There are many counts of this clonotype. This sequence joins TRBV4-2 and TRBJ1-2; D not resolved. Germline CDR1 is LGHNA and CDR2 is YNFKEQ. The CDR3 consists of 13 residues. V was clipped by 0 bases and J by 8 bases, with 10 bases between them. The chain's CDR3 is CASSQDKWGGYTF. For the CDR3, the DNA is TGTGCCAGCAGCCAAGATAAGTGGGGAGGCTACACCTTC.

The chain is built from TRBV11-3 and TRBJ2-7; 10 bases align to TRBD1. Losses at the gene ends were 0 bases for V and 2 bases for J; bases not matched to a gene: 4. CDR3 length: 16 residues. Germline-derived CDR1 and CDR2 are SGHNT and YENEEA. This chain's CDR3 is CASSLDRTGGTYEQYF. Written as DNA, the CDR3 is TGTGCCAGCAGCTTAGATCGGACAGGGGGTACCTACGAGCAGTACTTC.

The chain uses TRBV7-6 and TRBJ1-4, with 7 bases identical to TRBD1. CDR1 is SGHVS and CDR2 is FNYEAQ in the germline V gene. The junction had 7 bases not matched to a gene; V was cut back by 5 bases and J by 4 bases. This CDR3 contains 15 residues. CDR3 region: CASSAGTDNNEKLFF. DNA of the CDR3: TGTGCCAGCAGCGCCGGGACAGATAATAATGAAAAACTGTTTTTT.

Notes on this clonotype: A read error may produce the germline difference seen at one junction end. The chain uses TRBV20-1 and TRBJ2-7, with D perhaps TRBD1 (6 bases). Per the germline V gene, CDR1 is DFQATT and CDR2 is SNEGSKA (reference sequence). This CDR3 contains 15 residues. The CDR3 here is CCARDGQGFSYEQYF. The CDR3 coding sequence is TGCTGTGCTAGAGATGGTCAGGGGTTTTCCTACGAGCAGTACTTC.

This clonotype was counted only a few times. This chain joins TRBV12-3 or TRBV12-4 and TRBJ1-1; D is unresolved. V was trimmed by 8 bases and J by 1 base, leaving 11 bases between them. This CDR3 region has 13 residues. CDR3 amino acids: CASCLQRNTEAFF. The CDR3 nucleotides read TGTGCCAGCTGCCTCCAGAGGAACACTGAAGCTTTCTTT.

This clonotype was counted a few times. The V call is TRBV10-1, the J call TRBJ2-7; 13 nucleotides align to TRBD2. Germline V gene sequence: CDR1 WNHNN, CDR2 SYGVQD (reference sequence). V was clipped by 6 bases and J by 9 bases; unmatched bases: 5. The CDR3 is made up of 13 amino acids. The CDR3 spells CASSGLAGATQYF. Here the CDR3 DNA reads TGCGCCAGCAGCGGACTAGCGGGAGCTACGCAGTACTTC.

In DNA, the CDR3 is TGTGCCAGCAGCAAACGGGTCTCTGGGGCCAACGTCCTGACTTTC. This codes for CASSKRVSGANVLTF. The chain employs TRBV7-3 and TRBJ2-6; the D is unclear. Per germline, CDR1 SGHTA and CDR2 FQGTGA. The CDR3 extends over 15 amino acids. V lost 5 bases, J lost 0 bases, and 8 bases lay in between.

CDR3 sequence reads: CASSPSGWQPQHF. In nucleotides, the CDR3 is TGTGCCAGCAGCCCTTCGGGTTGGCAGCCCCAGCATTTT. This chain links TRBV7-9 with TRBJ1-5; D is uncertain. The CDR3 is 13 residues long. From germline, CDR1 is SEHNR and CDR2 FQNEAQ (reference sequence). Trimming left V 5 bases short and J 7 bases short, with 12 bases between.

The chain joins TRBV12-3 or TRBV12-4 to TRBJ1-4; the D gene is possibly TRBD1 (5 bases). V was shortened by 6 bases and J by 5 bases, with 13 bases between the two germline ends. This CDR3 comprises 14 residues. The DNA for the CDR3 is TGTGCCAGCAGCCCGGGACGCGGGAATGAAAAACTGTTTTTT. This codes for CASSPGRGNEKLFF.

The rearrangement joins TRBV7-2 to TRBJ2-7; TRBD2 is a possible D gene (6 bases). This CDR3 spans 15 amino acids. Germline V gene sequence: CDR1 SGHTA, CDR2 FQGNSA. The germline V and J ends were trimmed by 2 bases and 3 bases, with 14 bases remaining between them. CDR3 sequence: CASSLSPTGVYEQYF. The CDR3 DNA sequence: TGTGCCAGCAGCTTATCCCCAACGGGAGTCTACGAGCAGTACTTC. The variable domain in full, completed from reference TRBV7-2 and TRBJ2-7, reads GAGVSQSPSNKVTEKGKDVELRCDPISGHTALYWYRQSLGQGLEFLIYFQGNSAPDKSGLPSDRFSAERTGGSVSTLTIQRTQQEDSAVYLCASSLSPTGVYEQYFGPGTRLTVT.

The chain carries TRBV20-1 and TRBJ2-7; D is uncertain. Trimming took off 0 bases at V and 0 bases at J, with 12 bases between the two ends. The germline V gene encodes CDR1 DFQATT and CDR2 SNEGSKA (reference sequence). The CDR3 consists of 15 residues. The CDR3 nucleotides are TGCAGTGCTAGAGATGGCGCAGTTTTCTCCTACGAGCAGTACTTC. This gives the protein CSARDGAVFSYEQYF.

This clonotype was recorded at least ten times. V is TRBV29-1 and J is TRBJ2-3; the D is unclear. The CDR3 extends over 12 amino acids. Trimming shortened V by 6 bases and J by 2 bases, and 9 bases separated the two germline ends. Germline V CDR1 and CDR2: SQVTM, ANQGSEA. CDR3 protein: CSVETNTDTQYF. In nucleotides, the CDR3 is TGCAGCGTGGAGACGAACACAGATACGCAGTATTTT.

As DNA, the CDR3 is TGTGCCAGCAGCTTAGAATGGGGAGGGGAGCAGTACTTC. Encoded protein: CASSLEWGGEQYF. The J gene is TRBJ2-7, the V gene TRBV7-8, with 7 bases lining up with TRBD2. Germline values: CDR1 SGHVS, CDR2 FQNEAQ. J lost 7 bases, V lost 1 base, and 4 bases had no gene match. The CDR3 is made up of 13 amino acids.

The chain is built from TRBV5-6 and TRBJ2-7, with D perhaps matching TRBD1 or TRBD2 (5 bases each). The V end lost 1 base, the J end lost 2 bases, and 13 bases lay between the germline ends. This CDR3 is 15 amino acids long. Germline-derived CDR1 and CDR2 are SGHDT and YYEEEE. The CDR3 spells CASSLLGTSAYEQYF. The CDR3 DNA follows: TGTGCCAGCAGCTTGTTGGGGACGTCAGCCTACGAGCAGTACTTC.